The 15 T cell receptor beta chains below all came from one sample that was sequenced in a study of cytomegalovirus exposure and HLA in healthy donors (dated by TCRdb to about 2017). The library was generated by the immunoSEQ multiplex PCR assay. For the multiplex PCR, a mixture combining 60 forward primers for TCR Vbeta segments and 13 reverse primers for TCR Jbeta segments was used. TCRdb carries this immuneACCESS record with in-frame sequences only. Its versions omit some clonotypes, under half of them owing to an unresolved V gene in the studies checked, with the rest unexplained. This sample's table lists more than 60,000 clones. Of the sample, about a sixth is held by the ten largest clones. Sample: PBMCs. These receptor sequences come from a boy aged 5 to 17 in good health and CMV-seronegative.

This chain uses TRBV15 with TRBJ1-2; 8 bases line up with TRBD1. The junction had 5 bases not matched to a gene; V was cut back by 5 bases and J by 6 bases. Germline V gives CDR1 LNHNV, CDR2 YYDKDF (reference sequence). The CDR3 has 13 amino acids. CDR3 DNA: TGTGCCACCAGCCCGCGGACAGGGAATGGCTACACCTTC. Translation: CATSPRTGNGYTF.

V and J are TRBV10-1 and TRBJ1-5; D ambiguous. The V and J ends lost 10 bases and 3 bases respectively, with 13 bases between them. CDR3 length: 13 amino acids. CDR1 and CDR2 (germline): WNHNN, SYGVQD (reference sequence). The CDR3 bases are TGCGCCACCTCACGGGGTCCCAATCAGCCCCAGCATTTT. Translating it yields CATSRGPNQPQHF.

CDR3 region: CASSHRLAGGHVTGELFF. The DNA of the CDR3 is TGTGCCAGCAGCCACCGACTAGCGGGAGGGCATGTCACCGGGGAGCTGTTTTTT. The chain links TRBV9 to TRBJ2-2; 14 nucleotides align to TRBD2. The CDR3 length is 18 residues. Germline assignment: CDR1 SGDLS and CDR2 YYNGEE. The ends lost 4 bases at V and 4 bases at J; junction bases unmatched: 9.

This rearrangement joins TRBV18 to TRBJ2-1, with no clear D. Germline CDR1 is KGHSH and CDR2 is LQKENI. Trimming took off 2 bases at V and 5 bases at J, with 4 bases between the two ends. This CDR3 has 12 residues. This CDR3 is CASSPSNNEQFF. Written as DNA, the CDR3 is TGTGCCAGCTCACCATCAAACAATGAGCAGTTCTTC.

V and J are TRBV27 and TRBJ1-1; the D is unclear. The germline CDR1 and CDR2 sequences are MNHEY and SMNVEV (reference sequence). V shed 5 bases and J shed 4 bases, with 17 bases lying between them. The CDR3 extends over 15 amino acids. The CDR3 DNA reads TGTGCCAGCAGTCTGACGCGGGGAAAGATCACTGAAGCTTTCTTT. Its translation is CASSLTRGKITEAFF.

Comment on this clone: An end of the junction differs from the germline gene, which may be a read error. This sequence joins TRBV18 and TRBJ1-5, with a weak D call TRBD1 (6 bases). This CDR3 has 15 amino acids. Germline assignment: CDR1 KGHSH and CDR2 LQKENI. Here the CDR3 DNA reads TGTGCCAGCTCACGAGGACAGATTAGCAATCAGCACCAGCATTTT. Translation gives CASSRGQISNQHQHF.

The genes are TRBV9 and TRBJ2-3, with 8 nucleotides matching TRBD1. J was trimmed by 2 bases and V by 4 bases; bases with no gene match: 9. Germline CDR1 SGDLS, CDR2 YYNGEE. The CDR3 is made up of 16 amino acids. Written as DNA, the CDR3 is TGTGCCAGCAGCCCGGGGACAGGAGAGCTCACAGATACGCAGTATTTT. Translating gives CASSPGTGELTDTQYF.

This rearrangement joins TRBV29-1 to TRBJ1-1; D might be TRBD1 (5 bases). V gave up 7 bases and J gave up 4 bases, with 16 bases separating them. CDR1 is SQVTM and CDR2 is ANQGSEA in the germline V gene. The CDR3 is 13 amino acids. CDR3 protein: CSASATVSTEAFF. Here the CDR3 DNA reads TGCAGCGCCAGCGCGACAGTGAGCACTGAAGCTTTCTTT.

The CDR3: CASKEDRGYEQYF. CDR3 coding DNA: TGTGCCAGCAAGGAGGACAGAGGCTACGAGCAGTACTTC. The chain recombines TRBV2 with TRBJ2-5; D possibly corresponds to TRBD1 (6 bases). The last part of the DNA fits TRBJ2-7 better; the J call may be wrong. Germline CDR1 and CDR2: SNHLY and FYNNEI. The CDR3 runs to 13 residues.

The chain couples TRBV29-1 to TRBJ2-5; 8 positions match TRBD1. The DNA end favors TRBJ2-7, so the J call may be wrong. This CDR3 comprises 12 residues. Looked up from germline, CDR1 is SQVTM and CDR2 is ANQGSEA. The CDR3 loop reads CSVGQASYEQYF. The DNA of the CDR3 is TGCAGCGTGGGACAGGCAAGCTACGAGCAGTACTTC.

The gene calls are TRBV6-1 and TRBJ2-7; tentatively, D is TRBD2 (6 bases). The CDR3 totals 15 residues. CDR1 MNHNS and CDR2 SASEGT come from the germline V gene. Trimming removed 8 bases from V and 2 bases from J, with 19 bases in between. The CDR3 DNA is TGTGCCAGCGGGAGGCAGGCTACGGGCACCTACGAGCAGTACTTC. Protein product: CASGRQATGTYEQYF.

DNA for the CDR3: TGCGCCAGCAGCCAAGATGCCAGCGTGGCGAACACCGGGGAGCTGTTTTTT. Its translation: CASSQDASVANTGELFF. The rearrangement uses TRBV4-3 and TRBJ2-2; D call uncertain. Germline lookup yields CDR1 LGHNA and CDR2 YSLEER. V was trimmed by 0 bases and J by 0 bases, leaving 11 bases between them. This CDR3 comprises 17 residues.

The chain employs TRBV7-2 and TRBJ1-2, with D perhaps TRBD1 (5 bases). The germline gives CDR1 SGHTA, CDR2 FQGNSA. CDR3 length: 16 residues. The germline V and J ends were trimmed by 1 base and 5 bases, with 17 bases remaining between them. CDR3 DNA: TGTGCCAGCAGCTTAGACTTCGACAGTTCTCTATATGGCTACACCTTC. This encodes CASSLDFDSSLYGYTF. Combining the CDR3 with reference TRBV7-2 and TRBJ1-2 gives the whole variable domain GAGVSQSPSNKVTEKGKDVELRCDPISGHTALYWYRQSLGQGLEFLIYFQGNSAPDKSGLPSDRFSAERTGGSVSTLTIQRTQQEDSAVYLCASSLDFDSSLYGYTFGSGTRLTVV.

V usage is TRBV18 and J usage is TRBJ1-4, with D unclear. V was trimmed by 4 bases and J by 2 bases, leaving 11 bases between them. Germline V gene lookup returns CDR1 KGHSH and CDR2 LQKENI. The CDR3 has 15 residues. CDR3 protein: CASSHRGATNEKLFF. The CDR3 DNA reads TGTGCCAGCTCACACCGGGGTGCGACTAATGAAAAACTGTTTTTT.

The chain is built from TRBV2 and TRBJ2-7; 9 nucleotides align to TRBD1. The CDR3 is 16 amino acids. From germline, CDR1 is SNHLY and CDR2 FYNNEI. Unmatched junction bases numbered 8, after V lost 3 bases and J lost 2 bases. CDR3: CASSDPWTGDTYEQYF. CDR3 nucleotide sequence: TGTGCCAGCAGTGATCCCTGGACAGGGGACACCTACGAGCAGTACTTC.